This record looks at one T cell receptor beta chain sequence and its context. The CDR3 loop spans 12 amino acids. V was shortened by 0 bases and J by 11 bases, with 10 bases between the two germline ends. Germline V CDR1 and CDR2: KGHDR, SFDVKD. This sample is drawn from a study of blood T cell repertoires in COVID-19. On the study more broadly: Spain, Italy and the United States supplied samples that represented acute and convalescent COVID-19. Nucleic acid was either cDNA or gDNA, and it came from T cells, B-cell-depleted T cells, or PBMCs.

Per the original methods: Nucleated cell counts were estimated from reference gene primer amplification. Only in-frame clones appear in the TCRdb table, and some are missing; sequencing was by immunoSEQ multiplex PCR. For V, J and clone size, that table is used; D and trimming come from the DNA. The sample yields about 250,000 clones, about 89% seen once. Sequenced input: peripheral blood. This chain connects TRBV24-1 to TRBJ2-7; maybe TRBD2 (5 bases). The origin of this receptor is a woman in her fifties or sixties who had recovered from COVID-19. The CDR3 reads CATSDLRGYEYF. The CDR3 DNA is TGTGCCACCAGTGATTTGCGCGGGTACGAGTACTTC.